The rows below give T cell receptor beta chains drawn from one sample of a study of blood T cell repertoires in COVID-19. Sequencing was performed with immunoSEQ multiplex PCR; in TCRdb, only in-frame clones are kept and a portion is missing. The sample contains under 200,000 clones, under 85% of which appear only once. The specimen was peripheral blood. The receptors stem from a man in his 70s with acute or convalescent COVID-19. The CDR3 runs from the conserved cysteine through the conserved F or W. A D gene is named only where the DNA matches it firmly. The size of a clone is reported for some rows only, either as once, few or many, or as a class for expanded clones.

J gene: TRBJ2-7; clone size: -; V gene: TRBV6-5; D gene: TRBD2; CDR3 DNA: TGTGCCAGCAGTTACGGGGGTAGCGGGGTTGACGAGCAGTACTTC; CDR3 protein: CASSYGGSGVDEQYF
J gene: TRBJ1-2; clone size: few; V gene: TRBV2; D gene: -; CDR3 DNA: TGTGCCAGCAGTTACAGGGCGGGTGGCTACACCTTC; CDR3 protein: CASSYRAGGYTF
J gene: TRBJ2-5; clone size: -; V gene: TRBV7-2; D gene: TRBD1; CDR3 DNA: TGTGCCAGCAGCTTAGTGGACAGGGTGGCAGAGACCCAGTACTTC; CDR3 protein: CASSLVDRVAETQYF
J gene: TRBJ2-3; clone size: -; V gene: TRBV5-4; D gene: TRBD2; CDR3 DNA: TGTGCCAGCAGCACCTGGACTAGCGGGATCGCAGATACGCAGTATTTT; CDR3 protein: CASSTWTSGIADTQYF
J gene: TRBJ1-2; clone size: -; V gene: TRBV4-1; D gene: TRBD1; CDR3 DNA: TGCGCCAGCAGCACACAGGGGGCTGGTGGCTACACCTTC; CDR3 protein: CASSTQGAGGYTF
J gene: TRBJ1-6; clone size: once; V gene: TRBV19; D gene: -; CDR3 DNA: TGTGCCAGTAGTATTCAACTCGTCTCCTATAATTCACCCCTCCACTTT; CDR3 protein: CASSIQLVSYNSPLHF
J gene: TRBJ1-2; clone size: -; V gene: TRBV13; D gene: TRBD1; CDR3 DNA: TGTGCCAGCAGCTTAGGACAGGGGAAAGGAGGCTACACCTTC; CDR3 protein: CASSLGQGKGGYTF
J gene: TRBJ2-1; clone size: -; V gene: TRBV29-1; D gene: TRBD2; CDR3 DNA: TGCAGCGTTGGAGGGACTAGCGGGGGGACCTACAATGAGCAGTTCTTC; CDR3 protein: CSVGGTSGGTYNEQFF
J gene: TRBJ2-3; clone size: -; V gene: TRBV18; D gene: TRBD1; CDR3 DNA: TGTGCCAGCTCACCGGGGACAGGGTCAGATACGCAGTATTTT; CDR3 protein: CASSPGTGSDTQYF
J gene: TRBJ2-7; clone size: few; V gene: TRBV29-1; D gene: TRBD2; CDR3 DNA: TGCAGCGGGACTAGCGGGAGCTCCTACGAGCAGTACTTC; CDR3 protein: CSGTSGSSYEQYF
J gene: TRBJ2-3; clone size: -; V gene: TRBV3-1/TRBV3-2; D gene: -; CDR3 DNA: TGTGCCAGCAGCCAAGCAGGTGCAGATACGCAGTATTTT; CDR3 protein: CASSQAGADTQYF
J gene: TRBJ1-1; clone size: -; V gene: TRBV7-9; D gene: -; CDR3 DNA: TGTGCCAGCAGCTTAGGGGCGCAGACCACTGAAGCTTTCTTT; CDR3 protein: CASSLGAQTTEAFF
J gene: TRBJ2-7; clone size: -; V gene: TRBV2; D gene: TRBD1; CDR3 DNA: TGTGCCAGCAGAAGGGACAGGTGGAACGAGCAGTACTTC; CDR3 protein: CASRRDRWNEQYF
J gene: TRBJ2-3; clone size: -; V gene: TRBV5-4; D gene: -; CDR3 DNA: TGTGCCAGCAGCTTCACCCTAGGGGCTACAGATACGCAGTATTTT; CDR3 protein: CASSFTLGATDTQYF
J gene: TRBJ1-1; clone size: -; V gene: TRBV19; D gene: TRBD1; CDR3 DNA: TGTGCCAGTAGTAAGGGACAGCCCACTGAAGCTTTCTTT; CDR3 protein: CASSKGQPTEAFF
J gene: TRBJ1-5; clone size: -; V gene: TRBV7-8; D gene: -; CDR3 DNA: TGTGCCAGCAGCTTCAGAGCAGGGGGCAATCAGCCCCAGCATTTT; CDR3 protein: CASSFRAGGNQPQHF
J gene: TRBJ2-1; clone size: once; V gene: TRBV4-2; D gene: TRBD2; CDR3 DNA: TGTGCCAGCAGCCAAGACCTACGGACTAGCGGGCGCAATGAGCAGTTCTTC; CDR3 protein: CASSQDLRTSGRNEQFF
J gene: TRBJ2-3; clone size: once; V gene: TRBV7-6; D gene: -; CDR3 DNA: TGTGCCAGCAGCCCGAAGACCGGGGGCACAGATACGCAGTATTTT; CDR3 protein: CASSPKTGGTDTQYF
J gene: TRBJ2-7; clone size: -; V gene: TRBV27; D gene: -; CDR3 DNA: TGTGCCAGCAGTTTATTACAGCCTCACGAGCAGTACTTC; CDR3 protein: CASSLLQPHEQYF
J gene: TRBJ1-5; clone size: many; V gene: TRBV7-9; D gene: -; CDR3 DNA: TGTGCCAGCAGTGGAGAGGGGGTAAGCAATCAGCCCCAGCATTTT; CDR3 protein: CASSGEGVSNQPQHF
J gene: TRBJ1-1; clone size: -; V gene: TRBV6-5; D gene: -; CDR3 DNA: TGTGCCAGCAGTTCCGGTGTGGGGGGTGAAGCTTTCTTT; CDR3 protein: CASSSGVGGEAFF
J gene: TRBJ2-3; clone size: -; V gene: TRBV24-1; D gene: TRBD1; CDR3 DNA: TGTGCCACCAGTGATTCGGGACAGGGGACAGATACGCAGTATTTT; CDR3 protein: CATSDSGQGTDTQYF
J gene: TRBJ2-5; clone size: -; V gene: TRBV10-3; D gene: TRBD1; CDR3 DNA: TGTGCCATCAGTGAGTCGCGGACAGGGGCCCAAGAGACCCAGTACTTC; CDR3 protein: CAISESRTGAQETQYF
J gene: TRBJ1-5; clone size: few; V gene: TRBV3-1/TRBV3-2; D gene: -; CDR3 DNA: TGTGCCAGCAGCCAAGGGAGGGAGGAACCCCAGCATTTT; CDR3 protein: CASSQGREEPQHF
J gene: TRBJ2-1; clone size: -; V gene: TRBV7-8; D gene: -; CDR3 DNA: TGTGCCAGCAGCCTATACGGACAGAAGGGCAATGAGCAGTTCTTC; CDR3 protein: CASSLYGQKGNEQFF
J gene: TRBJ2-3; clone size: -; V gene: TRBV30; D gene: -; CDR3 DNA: TGTGCCTGGAGTTCCCTCCCGACAGTTAGCACAGATACGCAGTATTTT; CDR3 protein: CAWSSLPTVSTDTQYF
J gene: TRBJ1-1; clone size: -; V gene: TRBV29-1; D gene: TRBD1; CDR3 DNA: TGCAGCGTTGAACGGGACAGGGGTGTGACTGAAGCTTTCTTT; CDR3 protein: CSVERDRGVTEAFF
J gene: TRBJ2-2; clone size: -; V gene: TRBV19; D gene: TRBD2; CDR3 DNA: TGTGCCAGTAAAGCGGGAGAAACGACCGGGGAGCTGTTTTTT; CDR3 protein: CASKAGETTGELFF
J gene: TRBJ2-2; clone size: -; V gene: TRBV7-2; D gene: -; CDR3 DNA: TGTGCCAGCAGCTCGACAGGGAGGTCCGGGGAGCTGTTTTTT; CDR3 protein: CASSSTGRSGELFF
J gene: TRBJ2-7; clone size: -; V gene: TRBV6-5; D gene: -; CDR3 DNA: TGTGCCAGCAGTAGACAAATCTACGAGCAGTACTTC; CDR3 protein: CASSRQIYEQYF
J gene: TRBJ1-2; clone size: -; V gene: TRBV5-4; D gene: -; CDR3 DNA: TGTGCCAGCAGCTTGGAGGAGGGAAGGACGGAGGGCTACACCTTC; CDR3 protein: CASSLEEGRTEGYTF
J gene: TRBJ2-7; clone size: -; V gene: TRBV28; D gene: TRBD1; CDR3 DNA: TGTGCCAGCAGATCCCCTACAGGGGGCCACTACGAGCAGTACTTC; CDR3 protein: CASRSPTGGHYEQYF
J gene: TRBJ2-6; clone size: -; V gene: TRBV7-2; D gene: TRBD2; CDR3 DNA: TGTGCCAGCAGCACACAGGGACTAGCGGGAGTTTCTGGGGCCAACGTCCTGACTTTC; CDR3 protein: CASSTQGLAGVSGANVLTF
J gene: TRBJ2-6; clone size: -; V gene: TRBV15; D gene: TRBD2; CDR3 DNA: TGTGCCACCAGCAGAGACCGGGAGGGGCCTGGGGCCAACGTCCTGACTTTC; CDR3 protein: CATSRDREGPGANVLTF
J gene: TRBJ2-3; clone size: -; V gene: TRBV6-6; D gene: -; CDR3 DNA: TGTGCCAGCAGTTACCCGACTAGGAGGGATACGCAGTATTTT; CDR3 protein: CASSYPTRRDTQYF
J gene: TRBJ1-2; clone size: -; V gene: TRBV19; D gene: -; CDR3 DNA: TGTGCCAGTAGTATCAGTCACTATGGCTACACCTTC; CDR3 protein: CASSISHYGYTF
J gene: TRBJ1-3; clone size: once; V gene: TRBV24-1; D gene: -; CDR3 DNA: TGTGCCACCAGTGATCCAGCAGGGCAAGGAAACACCATATATTTT; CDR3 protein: CATSDPAGQGNTIYF
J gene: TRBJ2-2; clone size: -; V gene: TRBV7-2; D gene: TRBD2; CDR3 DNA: TGTGCCAGCAGCTCGACTAGCGGGACCGGGGAGCTGTTTTTT; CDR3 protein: CASSSTSGTGELFF
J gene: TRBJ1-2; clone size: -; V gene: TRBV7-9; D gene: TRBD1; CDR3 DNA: TGTGCCAGCAGCTCGTCCGGGACAGAAAAGTATGGCTACACCTTC; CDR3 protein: CASSSSGTEKYGYTF
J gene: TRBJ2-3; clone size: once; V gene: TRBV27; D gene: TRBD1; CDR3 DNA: TGTGCCAGCTGTGTGAGACAGGGGGTCACAGATACGCAGTATTTT; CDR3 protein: CASCVRQGVTDTQYF
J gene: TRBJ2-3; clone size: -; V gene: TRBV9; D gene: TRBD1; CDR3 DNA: TGTGCCAGCAGCTTAGGACAGGCGAGCACAGATACGCAGTATTTT; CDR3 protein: CASSLGQASTDTQYF
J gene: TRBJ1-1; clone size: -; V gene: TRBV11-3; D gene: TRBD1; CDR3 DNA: TGTGCCACCACGGGACAGATGAACACTGAAGCTTTCTTT; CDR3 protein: CATTGQMNTEAFF
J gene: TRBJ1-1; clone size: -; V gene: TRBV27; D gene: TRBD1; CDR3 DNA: TGTGCCAGCAGTGTTCAGGGGGTCGGGAACACTGAAGCTTTCTTT; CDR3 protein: CASSVQGVGNTEAFF